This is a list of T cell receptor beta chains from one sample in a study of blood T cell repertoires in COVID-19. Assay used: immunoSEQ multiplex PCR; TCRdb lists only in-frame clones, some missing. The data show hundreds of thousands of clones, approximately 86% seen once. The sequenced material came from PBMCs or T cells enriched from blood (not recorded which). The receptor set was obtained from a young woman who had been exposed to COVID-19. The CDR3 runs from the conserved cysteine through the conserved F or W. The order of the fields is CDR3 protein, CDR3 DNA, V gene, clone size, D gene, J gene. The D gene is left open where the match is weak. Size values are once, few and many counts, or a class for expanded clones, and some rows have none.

CASSFGFYNSPLHF,TGTGCCAGCAGCTTCGGGTTCTATAATTCACCCCTCCACTTT,TRBV7-3,NA,NA,TRBJ1-6
CASRGLAVGSNEQFF,TGTGCCAGCAGGGGACTAGCGGTGGGAAGCAATGAGCAGTTCTTC,TRBV6-5,NA,TRBD2,TRBJ2-1
CASSTGQAGVYGYTF,TGTGCCAGCAGCACGGGACAGGCTGGCGTTTATGGCTACACCTTC,TRBV5-4,NA,TRBD1,TRBJ1-2
CASSSGQIDTEAFF,TGCGCCAGCAGCTCGGGACAGATTGACACTGAAGCTTTCTTT,TRBV5-1,NA,TRBD1,TRBJ1-1
CASSPIGTEAFF,TGTGCCAGCAGCCCAATCGGGACTGAAGCTTTCTTT,TRBV7-8,NA,NA,TRBJ1-1
CASSLGTGGNTEAFF,TGTGCCAGCTCACTGGGGACAGGGGGGAACACTGAAGCTTTCTTT,TRBV18,NA,TRBD1,TRBJ1-1
CASSFRDYGYTF,TGTGCCAGCAGCTTTCGGGACTATGGCTACACCTTC,TRBV7-9,NA,NA,TRBJ1-2
CASSEPGSEQYF,TGCGCCAGCAGTGAGCCGGGAAGCGAGCAGTACTTC,TRBV10-1,NA,NA,TRBJ2-7
CAINFDPTGKAFF,TGTGCCATCAATTTCGATCCGACAGGGAAAGCTTTCTTT,TRBV10-3,once,TRBD1,TRBJ1-1
CAGRQGILNTGELFF,TGTGCCGGTCGACAGGGGATTCTGAACACCGGGGAGCTGTTTTTT,TRBV6-5,NA,TRBD1,TRBJ2-2
CASSSTSGGALEQFF,TGCGCCAGCAGCTCAACTAGCGGGGGGGCCCTTGAGCAGTTCTTC,TRBV5-1,NA,TRBD2,TRBJ2-1
CASSMTGMSNQPQHF,TGTGCCAGCTCAATGACAGGGATGAGCAATCAGCCCCAGCATTTT,TRBV9,few,TRBD1,TRBJ1-5
CASSPQAGVEQYF,TGTGCCAGCAGCCCACAAGCGGGGGTCGAGCAGTACTTC,TRBV12-3/TRBV12-4,NA,TRBD2,TRBJ2-7
CASSVSPEGSYEQYF,TGTGCCAGCAGCGTATCCCCGGAGGGCTCCTACGAGCAGTACTTC,TRBV9,NA,NA,TRBJ2-7
CASSAGTGLYNEQFF,TGTGCCAGTAGTGCCGGGACAGGGCTCTACAATGAGCAGTTCTTC,TRBV19,NA,TRBD1,TRBJ2-1
CASSLRQFSYNEQFF,TGTGCCAGCAGCTTGCGACAGTTTTCCTACAATGAGCAGTTCTTC,TRBV11-3,NA,NA,TRBJ2-1
CASSSQAYGYTF,TGTGCCAGCAGTTCCCAGGCCTATGGCTACACCTTC,TRBV12-3/TRBV12-4,few,NA,TRBJ1-2
CAISEQGERNTEAFF,TGTGCCATCAGTGAACAGGGGGAGCGGAACACTGAAGCTTTCTTT,TRBV10-3,NA,TRBD1,TRBJ1-1
CASSPMGQGAEQFF,TGTGCCAGCAGCCCCATGGGACAGGGGGCAGAGCAGTTCTTC,TRBV7-9,NA,TRBD1,TRBJ2-1
CASSLGGILNSPLHF,TGTGCCAGCAGCTTGGGAGGTATTCTTAATTCACCCCTCCACTTT,TRBV5-4,NA,NA,TRBJ1-6
CASSRGLAGGWTGELFF,TGTGCCAGCAGCCGCGGACTAGCGGGGGGATGGACCGGGGAGCTGTTTTTT,TRBV3-1/TRBV3-2,NA,TRBD2,TRBJ2-2
CASSPHRGEGAFF,TGTGCCAGCAGCCCGCACAGGGGAGAGGGGGCTTTCTTT,TRBV5-5,few,TRBD1,TRBJ1-1
CASSAEEYSPLHF,TGTGCCAGCAGCGCGGAGGAGTATTCACCCCTCCACTTT,TRBV5-4,NA,NA,TRBJ1-6
CASQGEGAGETQYF,TGTGCCAGCCAGGGTGAAGGGGCTGGGGAGACCCAGTACTTC,TRBV3-1/TRBV3-2,NA,NA,TRBJ2-5
CSAARQESYEQYF,TGCAGCGCCGCCAGACAGGAATCCTACGAGCAGTACTTC,TRBV29-1,few,NA,TRBJ2-7
CATSTSGELFF,TGTGCCACCAGCACTTCCGGGGAGCTGTTTTTT,TRBV15,NA,NA,TRBJ2-2
CACDSSSGANVLTF,TGTGCCTGCGACAGTAGCTCTGGGGCCAACGTCCTGACTTTC,TRBV30,NA,NA,TRBJ2-6
CASMRGNTEAFF,TGTGCCAGCATGCGGGGGAACACTGAAGCTTTCTTT,TRBV2,few,NA,TRBJ1-1
CASSGSLANEKLFF,TGTGCCAGCAGTGGGAGCCTAGCTAATGAAAAACTGTTTTTT,TRBV25-1,NA,NA,TRBJ1-4
CASSSGGSGNTIYF,TGTGCCAGCAGCTCAGGGGGCTCTGGAAACACCATATATTTT,TRBV11-2,NA,TRBD1,TRBJ1-3
CATSRGVNYGYTF,TGTGCCACCTCCAGAGGAGTTAACTATGGCTACACCTTC,TRBV24-1,NA,NA,TRBJ1-2
CSVYTGSRYGYTF,TGCAGCGTTTATACAGGGAGTCGCTATGGCTACACCTTC,TRBV29-1,NA,NA,TRBJ1-2
CASSSLEGDGYEQYF,TGTGCCAGCAGCTCTCTCGAGGGAGACGGCTACGAGCAGTACTTC,TRBV11-2,once,NA,TRBJ2-7
CASGLVPRDLVYGYTF,TGTGCTAGTGGTTTGGTACCCAGGGATTTAGTCTATGGCTACACCTTC,TRBV12-5,NA,NA,TRBJ1-2
CAWRADRGFRNTEAFF,TGTGCCTGGAGGGCGGACAGGGGGTTCCGGAACACTGAAGCTTTCTTT,TRBV30,NA,TRBD1,TRBJ1-1
CASSLQGASEKLFF,TGCGCCAGCAGCTTACAGGGGGCGAGTGAAAAACTGTTTTTT,TRBV5-1,once,TRBD1,TRBJ1-4
CAISESSGGSTDTQYF,TGTGCCATCAGTGAATCTAGCGGGGGAAGCACAGATACGCAGTATTTT,TRBV10-3,NA,TRBD2,TRBJ2-3
CASSSLLSSQETQYF,TGCGCCAGCAGCTCGCTATTGAGCTCCCAAGAGACCCAGTACTTC,TRBV5-1,once,NA,TRBJ2-5